Below are 7 T cell receptor beta chains sequenced from a single sample in a study of tumor-infiltrating lymphocytes in oesophageal squamous cell carcinoma. Each CDR3 protein is one row after TCRdb ran MiXCR on the PCR reads. This sample has more than 15,000 distinct CDR3 sequences, with around 41% found just once. Sequenced sample: normal esophageal tissue next to the tumor. Every receptor here comes from a female donor with esophageal squamous cell carcinoma.

The chain uses TRBV11-2 and TRBJ2-3; D gene ambiguous. The CDR3 totals 12 residues. Trimming removed 2 bases at V and 7 bases at J, with 7 bases between. In germline, CDR1 is SGHAT, CDR2 FQNNGV. CDR3 sequence reads: CASSLMPYTQYF. DNA of the CDR3: TGTGCCAGCAGCTTAATGCCTTATACGCAGTATTTT.

This chain connects TRBV6-1 to TRBJ2-1; 8 bases align to TRBD2. The J call may be mistaken, given a closer DNA end match to TRBJ2-7. CDR3 size: 15 residues. The germline V gene encodes CDR1 MNHNS and CDR2 SASEGT. CDR3 sequence: CASSEVAGSNYEQYF. For the CDR3, the DNA is TGTGCCAGCAGTGAAGTAGCGGGATCTAACTACGAGCAGTACTTC.

V and J are TRBV5-6 and TRBJ2-7, with 9 bases matching TRBD2. The germline V gene encodes CDR1 SGHDT and CDR2 YYEEEE. This CDR3 is 17 amino acids long. The trim removed 1 base at V and 4 bases at J, leaving 12 bases unmatched. This CDR3 reads CASSLWASGMAGYEQYF. CDR3 sequence (DNA): TGTGCCAGCAGCTTGTGGGCTAGCGGGATGGCCGGTTACGAGCAGTACTTC.

V gene TRBV7-8 combines with J gene TRBJ1-1, with D possibly being TRBD1 (5 bases). Trimming pared 3 bases from V and 6 bases from J, leaving 11 bases between. The CDR3 extends over 13 amino acids. Germline V gene sequence: CDR1 SGHVS, CDR2 FQNEAQ. The CDR3 coding sequence is TGTGCCAGCAGCTTCAGGGAAGGGGCTGAAGCTTTCTTT. This translates into CASSFREGAEAFF. Together with reference TRBV7-8 and TRBJ1-1, the CDR3 gives the full variable domain: GAGVSQSPRYKVAKRGQDVALRCDPISGHVSLFWYQQALGQGPEFLTYFQNEAQLDKSGLPSDRFFAERPEGSVSTLKIQRTQQEDSAVYLCASSFREGAEAFFGQGTRLTVV.

Concerning this clonotype: The CDR3 does not close with the conserved phenylalanine or tryptophan, likely indicating a read error. The DNA is left out, because the CDR3 cannot be placed on it with certainty; the CDR3 is given as TCRdb lists it. The V gene is TRBV7-2, the J gene TRBJ1-1; the table calls TRBD1, which could not be checked here. Germline lookup yields CDR1 SGHTA and CDR2 FQGNSA. The CDR3 is 17 amino acids long, termini counted. This CDR3 is CASSLVPTVTMSSSSGQ.

This clonotype was found many times. This rearrangement joins TRBV28 to TRBJ1-1, with TRBD1 as a possible D gene (6 bases). Trimming took off 7 bases at V and 4 bases at J, with 16 bases between the two ends. Germline V gives CDR1 MDHEN, CDR2 SYDVKM. The CDR3 loop spans 14 amino acids. CDR3 DNA sequence: TGTGCCAGCATTAAACAGGGACCAGGCACTGAAGCTTTCTTT. This encodes CASIKQGPGTEAFF.

The chain carries TRBV11-3 and TRBJ2-5; D might be TRBD1 or TRBD2, each matching 5 bases. Germline loops: CDR1 SGHNT, CDR2 YENEEA. The CDR3 runs to 16 residues. Between the trimmed V and J ends, which lost 5 bases and 13 bases, there was a span of 29 bases. The CDR3 reads CASSPSTDTNTGELYF. CDR3 sequence (DNA): TGTGCCAGCAGCCCCTCGACAGATACGAACACCGGGGAGCTGTACTTC. Full variable domain (rest looked up from reference TRBV11-3 and TRBJ2-5): EAGVVQSPRYKIIEKKQPVAFWCNPISGHNTLYWYLQNLGQGPELLIRYENEEAVDDSQLPKDRFSAERLKGVDSTLKIQPAELGDSAVYLCASSPSTDTNTGELYFGPGTRLLVL.